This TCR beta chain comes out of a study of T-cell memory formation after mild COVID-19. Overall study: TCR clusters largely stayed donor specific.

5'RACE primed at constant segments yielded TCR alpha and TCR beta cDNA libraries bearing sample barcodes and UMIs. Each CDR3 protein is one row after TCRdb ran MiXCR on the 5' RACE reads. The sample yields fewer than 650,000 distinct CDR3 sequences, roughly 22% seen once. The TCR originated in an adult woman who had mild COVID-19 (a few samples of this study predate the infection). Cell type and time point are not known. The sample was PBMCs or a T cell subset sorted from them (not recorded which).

The CDR3 loop is CASSPDIGELFF. The CDR3 DNA sequence: TGTGCCAGCAGTCCAGATATCGGGGAGCTGTTTTTT. The chain is built from TRBV7-2 and TRBJ2-2, with D unclear. V gave up 6 bases and J gave up 7 bases, with 9 bases separating them. CDR1 is SGHTA and CDR2 is FQGNSA in the germline V gene. This CDR3 comprises 12 residues. The full variable domain, in which reference TRBV7-2 and TRBJ2-2 provide the parts outside the CDR3, is GAGVSQSPSNKVTEKGKDVELRCDPISGHTALYWYRQSLGQGLEFLIYFQGNSAPDKSGLPSDRFSAERTGGSVSTLTIQRTQQEDSAVYLCASSPDIGELFFGEGSRLTVL.